This record covers a single T cell receptor beta chain. This entry belongs to a study of T cell changes during pregnancy in multiple sclerosis. CDR3 length: 15 residues. CDR1 is SGHTA and CDR2 is FQGTGA in the germline V gene. V was shortened by 4 bases and J by 0 bases, with 9 bases between the two germline ends. Libraries were prepared by immunoSEQ multiplex PCR; TCRdb keeps only in-frame clonotypes and omits some of them. The profile shows about 79,000 clones, approximately 90% of them singletons. The genes are TRBV7-3 and TRBJ2-2, with TRBD2 as a possible D gene (6 bases). Here the sequenced sample was CD4+ T cells from peripheral blood mononuclear cells, taken in the second trimester of pregnancy. The origin of this receptor is a female donor with multiple sclerosis, enrolled in a pregnancy study. The CDR3 reads CASSSPSANTGELFF. The CDR3, as DNA: TGTGCCAGCAGCTCGCCTAGCGCGAACACCGGGGAGCTGTTTTTT.